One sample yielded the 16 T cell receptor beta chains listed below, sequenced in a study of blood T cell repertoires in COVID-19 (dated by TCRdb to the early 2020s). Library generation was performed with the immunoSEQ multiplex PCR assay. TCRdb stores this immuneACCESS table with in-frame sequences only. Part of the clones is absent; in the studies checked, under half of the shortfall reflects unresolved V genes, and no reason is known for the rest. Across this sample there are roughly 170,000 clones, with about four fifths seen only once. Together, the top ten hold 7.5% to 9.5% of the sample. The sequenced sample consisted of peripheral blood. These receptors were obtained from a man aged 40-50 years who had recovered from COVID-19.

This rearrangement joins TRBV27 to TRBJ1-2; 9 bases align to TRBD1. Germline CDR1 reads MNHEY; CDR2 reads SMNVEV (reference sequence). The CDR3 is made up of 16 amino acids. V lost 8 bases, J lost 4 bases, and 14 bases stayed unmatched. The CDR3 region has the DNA TGTGCCAGCTCAACTACCCGGGACAGGGTTTCCTATGGCTACACCTTC. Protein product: CASSTTRDRVSYGYTF.

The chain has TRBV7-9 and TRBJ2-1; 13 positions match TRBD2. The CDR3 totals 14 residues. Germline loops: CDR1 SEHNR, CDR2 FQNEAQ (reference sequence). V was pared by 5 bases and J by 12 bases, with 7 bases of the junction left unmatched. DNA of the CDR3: TGTGCCAGCAGCCCCAGGACTAGCGGGAGCCCGCAGTTCTTC. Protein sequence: CASSPRTSGSPQFF.

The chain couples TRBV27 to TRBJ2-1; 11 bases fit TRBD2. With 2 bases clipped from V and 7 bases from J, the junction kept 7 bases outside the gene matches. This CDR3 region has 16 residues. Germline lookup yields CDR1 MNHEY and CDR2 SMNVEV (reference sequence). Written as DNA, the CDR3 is TGTGCCAGCAGTTTAACCACTAGCGGGGGTTGGAATGAGCAGTTCTTC. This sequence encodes CASSLTTSGGWNEQFF.

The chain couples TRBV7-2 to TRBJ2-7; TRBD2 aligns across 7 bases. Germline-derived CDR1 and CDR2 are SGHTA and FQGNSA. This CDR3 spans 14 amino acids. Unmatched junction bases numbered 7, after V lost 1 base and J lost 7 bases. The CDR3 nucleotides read TGTGCCAGCAGCTTAGAATGGCGGGGGAGTGAGCAGTACTTC. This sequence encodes CASSLEWRGSEQYF. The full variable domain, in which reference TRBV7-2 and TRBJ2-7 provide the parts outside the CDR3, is GAGVSQSPSNKVTEKGKDVELRCDPISGHTALYWYRQSLGQGLEFLIYFQGNSAPDKSGLPSDRFSAERTGGSVSTLTIQRTQQEDSAVYLCASSLEWRGSEQYFGPGTRLTVT.

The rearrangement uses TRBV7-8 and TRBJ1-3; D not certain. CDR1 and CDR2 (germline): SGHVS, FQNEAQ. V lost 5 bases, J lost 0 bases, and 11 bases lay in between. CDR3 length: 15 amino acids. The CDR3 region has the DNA TGTGCCAGCAGCAACGACGGGTACTCTGGAAACACCATATATTTT. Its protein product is CASSNDGYSGNTIYF.

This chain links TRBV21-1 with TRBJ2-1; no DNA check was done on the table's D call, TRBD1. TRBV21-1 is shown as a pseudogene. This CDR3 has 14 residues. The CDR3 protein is CASSSPDRTNEQFF. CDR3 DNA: TGTGCCAGCAGCAGTCCGGACAGGACAAATGAGCAGTTCTTC.

CDR3 in amino acids: CASSLGTLNQPQHF. Here the CDR3 DNA reads TGTGCCAGCAGCTTAGGGACACTAAATCAGCCCCAGCATTTT. The J gene is TRBJ1-5, the V gene TRBV7-9; perhaps TRBD1 as D (5 bases). With 1 base removed from V and 4 bases from J, the gap between germline ends came to 8 bases. CDR1 is SEHNR, CDR2 FQNEAQ, per germline (reference sequence). The CDR3 covers 14 residues.

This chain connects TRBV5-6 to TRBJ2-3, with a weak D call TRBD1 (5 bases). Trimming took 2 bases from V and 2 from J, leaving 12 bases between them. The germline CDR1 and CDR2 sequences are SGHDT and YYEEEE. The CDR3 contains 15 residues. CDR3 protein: CASSFVDTYTDTQYF. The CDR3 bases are TGTGCCAGCAGCTTCGTGGACACCTACACAGATACGCAGTATTTT.

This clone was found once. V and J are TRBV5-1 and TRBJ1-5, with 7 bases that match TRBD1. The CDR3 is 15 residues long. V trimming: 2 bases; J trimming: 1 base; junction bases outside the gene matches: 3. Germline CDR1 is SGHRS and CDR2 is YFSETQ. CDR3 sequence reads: CASSLEGASNQPQHF. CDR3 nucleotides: TGCGCCAGCAGCTTAGAGGGGGCAAGCAATCAGCCCCAGCATTTT.

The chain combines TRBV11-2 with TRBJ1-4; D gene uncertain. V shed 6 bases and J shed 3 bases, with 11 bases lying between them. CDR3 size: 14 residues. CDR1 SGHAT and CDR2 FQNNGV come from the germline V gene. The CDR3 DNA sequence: TGTGCCAGCAGACCATTCGGGTCTAATGAAAAACTGTTTTTT. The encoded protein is CASRPFGSNEKLFF.

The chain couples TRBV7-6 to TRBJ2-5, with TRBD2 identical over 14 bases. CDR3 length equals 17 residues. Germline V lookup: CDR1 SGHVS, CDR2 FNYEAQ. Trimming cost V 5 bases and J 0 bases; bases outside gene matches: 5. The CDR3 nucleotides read TGTGCCAGCAGCGGTAGGACTAGCGGGGGGTACCAAGAGACCCAGTACTTC. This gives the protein CASSGRTSGGYQETQYF.

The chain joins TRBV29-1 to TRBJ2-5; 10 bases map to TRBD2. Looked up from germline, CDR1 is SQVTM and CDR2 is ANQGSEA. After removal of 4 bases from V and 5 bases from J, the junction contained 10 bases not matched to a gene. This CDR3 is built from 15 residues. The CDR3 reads CSVGYSGRLGETQYF. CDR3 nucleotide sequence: TGCAGCGTTGGATATAGCGGGAGGCTTGGGGAGACCCAGTACTTC.

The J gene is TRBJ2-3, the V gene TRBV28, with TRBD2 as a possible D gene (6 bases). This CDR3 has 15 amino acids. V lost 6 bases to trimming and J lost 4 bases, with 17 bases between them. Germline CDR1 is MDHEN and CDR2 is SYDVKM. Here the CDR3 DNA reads TGTGCCAGCAGCCAATGGGGGGAGATAGCAGATACGCAGTATTTT. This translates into CASSQWGEIADTQYF. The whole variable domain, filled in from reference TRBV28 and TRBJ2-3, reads DVKVTQSSRYLVKRTGEKVFLECVQDMDHENMFWYRQDPGLGLRLIYFSYDVKMKEKGDIPEGYSVSREKKERFSLILESASTNQTSMYLCASSQWGEIADTQYFGPGTRLTVL.

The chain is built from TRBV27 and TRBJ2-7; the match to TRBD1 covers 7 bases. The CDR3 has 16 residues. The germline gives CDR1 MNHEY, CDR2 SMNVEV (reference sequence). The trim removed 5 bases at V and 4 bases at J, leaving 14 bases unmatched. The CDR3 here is CASSPDRVESLYEQYF. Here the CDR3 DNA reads TGTGCCAGCAGTCCCGACAGGGTCGAATCCCTATACGAGCAGTACTTC.

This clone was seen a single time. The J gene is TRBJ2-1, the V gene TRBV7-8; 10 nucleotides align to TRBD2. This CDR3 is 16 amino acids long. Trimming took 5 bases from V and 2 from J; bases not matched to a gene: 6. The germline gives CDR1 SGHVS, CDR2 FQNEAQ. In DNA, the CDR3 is TGTGCCAGCAGCCCTAGAGCGGGGGGGCCCTACAATGAGCAGTTCTTC. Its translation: CASSPRAGGPYNEQFF. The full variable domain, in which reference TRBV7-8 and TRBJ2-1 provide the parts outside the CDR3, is GAGVSQSPRYKVAKRGQDVALRCDPISGHVSLFWYQQALGQGPEFLTYFQNEAQLDKSGLPSDRFFAERPEGSVSTLKIQRTQQEDSAVYLCASSPRAGGPYNEQFFGPGTRLTVL.

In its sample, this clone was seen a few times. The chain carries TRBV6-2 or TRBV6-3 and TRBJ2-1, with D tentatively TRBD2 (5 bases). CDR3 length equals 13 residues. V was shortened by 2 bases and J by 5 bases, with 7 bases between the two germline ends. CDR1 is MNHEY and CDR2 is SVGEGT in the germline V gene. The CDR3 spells CASSYEGHNEQFF. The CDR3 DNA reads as TGTGCCAGCAGTTACGAGGGCCACAATGAGCAGTTCTTC.